These 6 T cell receptor beta chains originate from one sample sequenced in a study of T cell clonality in common variable immunodeficiency. The assay was immunoSEQ multiplex PCR, and TCRdb's table has in-frame clones only and misses some. The sample includes fewer than 20,000 clones, none of them occurring once. What these receptors recognize is not known. Study conclusions and caveats: In common variable immunodeficiency, TCR beta chains reportedly carried fewer deletions and N-nucleotide insertions.

The sequenced material came from peripheral blood mononuclear cells. The source is a human donor with common variable immunodeficiency.

To note about this clone: The read terminates 3 residues ahead of where the CDR3 ends, so the germline J gene completes it. V is TRBV18 and J is TRBJ2-1; TRBD1 matches 12 bases. This CDR3 has 16 residues. Germline V CDR1 and CDR2: KGHSH, LQKENI. With 1 base clipped from V and 7 bases from J, the junction kept 5 bases outside the gene matches. CDR3 DNA, as far as it was read: TGTGCCAGCTCACCACTAGGGACAGGGGGCCAGAATGAG. It codes for CASSPLGTGGQNE. In full, the CDR3 reads CASSPLGTGGQNEQFF.

The sample holds many counts of this clone. The CDR3 end falls 3 residues outside the read, so it is completed with the germline J gene. The J gene is TRBJ2-5, the V gene TRBV4-1; no definite D call. Germline V gene sequence: CDR1 MGHRA, CDR2 YSYEKL. V lost 2 bases and J 3 bases, leaving 7 bases between the germline ends. The CDR3 contains 13 residues. Incomplete CDR3 DNA: TGCGCCAGCAGCCAAAGTAGGGAAGAGACC. Translation: CASSQSREET. The CDR3 reads in full as CASSQSREETQYF.

This clone was seen many times. The CDR3 end lies 3 residues beyond the end of the read and is filled in from the germline J gene. The rearrangement uses TRBV7-6 and TRBJ2-3; a weak D match, TRBD2 (7 bases). V gave up 0 bases and J gave up 4 bases, with 20 bases separating them. CDR3 length: 18 amino acids. Germline assignment: CDR1 SGHVS and CDR2 FNYEAQ. The sequenced part of the CDR3 DNA is TGTGCCAGCAGCTTAGCGCCTTGGAGGGGGGGCCTCCCAGATACG. This gives the protein CASSLAPWRGGLPDT. The whole CDR3 region reads CASSLAPWRGGLPDTQYF.

This clone was counted a few times. Coverage ceases 3 residues before the CDR3 finishes, and the germline J gene fills in the end. The rearrangement joins TRBV20-1 to TRBJ2-5, with 9 bases lining up with TRBD1. CDR3 size: 14 residues. Per germline, CDR1 DFQATT and CDR2 SNEGSKA (reference sequence). V lost 6 bases to trimming and J lost 7 bases; unmatched junction nucleotides: 12. Partial CDR3 DNA: TGCAGTGCCTGGGGACAGGGACCCCCACGGACC. It codes for CSAWGQGPPRT. The whole CDR3 protein reads CSAWGQGPPRTQYF.

This clone was observed a few times. Read coverage stops 3 residues before the CDR3 terminus; the germline J gene supplies the remainder. V is TRBV7-6 and J is TRBJ1-2, with TRBD1 identical over 7 bases. Germline V lookup: CDR1 SGHVS, CDR2 FNYEAQ. The trim removed 5 bases at V and 6 bases at J, leaving 15 bases unmatched. The CDR3 totals 16 residues. CDR3: CASSPYSDRFGHGYTF. CDR3 DNA, as far as it was read: TGTGCCAGCAGCCCTTACTCGGACAGGTTTGGGCATGGC.

This clone was detected ten times or more. The CDR3 sequence: CATRGPFVNTEAFF. CDR3 DNA (partial): TGTGCCACCCGAGGCCCCTTTGTGAACACTGAA. This chain uses TRBV19 with TRBJ1-1; D not resolved. The read ends 3 residues shy of where the CDR3 ends; the end is completed using the germline J gene. This CDR3 spans 14 amino acids. Trimming took off 10 bases at V and 0 bases at J, with 15 bases between the two ends. Germline V gives CDR1 LNHDA, CDR2 SQIVND (reference sequence).